These 28 T cell receptor beta chains came from one sample sequenced in a study of cytomegalovirus exposure and HLA in healthy donors. Both 60 Vbeta primers and 13 Jbeta primers went into the PCR. Method: immunoSEQ multiplex PCR; TCRdb's copy keeps in-frame clones and lacks some. Of fewer than 200,000 clones listed, approximately 79% are singletons. Sample: PBMCs. Receptors originate from a woman aged 50 to 65 in good health and CMV-seropositive.

The rearrangement links TRBV5-4 to TRBJ2-7; 7 bases match TRBD2. The junction had 1 base not matched to a gene; V was cut back by 2 bases and J by 2 bases. CDR3 length equals 13 residues. CDR1 is SGHNT, CDR2 YYREEE, per germline (reference sequence). This CDR3 is CASSFGGTYEQYF. CDR3 DNA sequence: TGTGCCAGCAGCTTCGGGGGGACCTACGAGCAGTACTTC.

CDR3 sequence: CASSVGLAGGHNEQFF. For the CDR3, the DNA is TGTGCCAGCAGCGTAGGCCTAGCGGGGGGACACAATGAGCAGTTCTTC. The J gene is TRBJ2-1, the V gene TRBV9; 11 bases line up with TRBD2. The V gene's germline CDR1 is SGDLS and CDR2 YYNGEE. Trimming at V came to 0 bases and at J to 5 bases, leaving 4 bases not matched to a gene. This CDR3 contains 16 residues. Full variable domain (rest looked up from reference TRBV9 and TRBJ2-1): DSGVTQTPKHLITATGQRVTLRCSPRSGDLSVYWYQQSLDQGLQFLIQYYNGEERAKGNILERFSAQQFPDLHSELNLSSLELGDSALYFCASSVGLAGGHNEQFFGPGTRLTVL.

A few counts support this clone. The chain employs TRBV28 and TRBJ1-2, with D perhaps TRBD1 (6 bases). CDR1 is MDHEN, CDR2 SYDVKM, per germline. CDR3 length: 16 amino acids. Deletions cut 6 bases from V and 5 bases from J, with 22 bases between. The CDR3 DNA reads TGTGCCAGCAGCGCCAACCGGGACATTTTCTGGTATGGCTACACCTTC. As protein: CASSANRDIFWYGYTF.

The chain combines TRBV6-6 with TRBJ1-1; 7 positions agree with TRBD1. The germline CDR1 and CDR2 sequences are MNHNY and SVGAGI (reference sequence). CDR3 length equals 13 residues. The ends lost 7 bases at V and 0 bases at J; junction bases unmatched: 2. CDR3 in amino acids: CASTTGVNTEAFF. CDR3 DNA sequence: TGTGCCAGCACCACAGGGGTGAACACTGAAGCTTTCTTT.

Details on this clone: Compared with germline, one end of the junction differs, possibly owing to a read error. This chain joins TRBV6-1 and TRBJ2-3; TRBD2 aligns across 7 bases. The germline V gene has CDR1 MNHNS and CDR2 SASEGT. The CDR3 is 12 amino acids. The CDR3 reads CAGMGPGLTSSF. As DNA, the CDR3 is TGTGCCGGTATGGGGCCAGGGCTGACTAGCTCGTTT.

Notes on this clone: Germline and junction disagree at one end, which may indicate a read error. The rearrangement uses TRBV2 and TRBJ2-7; the D gene is possibly TRBD2 (6 bases). The CDR3 covers 11 residues. Per the germline V gene, CDR1 is SNHLY and CDR2 is FYNNEI. CDR3 nucleotide sequence: TGTGCCAGCAAGCTTCTCCGGGAGAAAACTTTC. This encodes CASKLLREKTF.

This chain joins TRBV28 and TRBJ2-7; tentative D call: TRBD1 (5 bases). CDR1 and CDR2 from the germline V gene are MDHEN and SYDVKM. The V end lost 2 bases, the J end lost 7 bases, and 18 bases lay between the germline ends. CDR3 length equals 15 residues. As DNA, the CDR3 is TGTGCCAGCAGTTTAGGGGCCTTGGGCAGGGCGGAGCAGTACTTC. The encoded protein is CASSLGALGRAEQYF.

This clone was observed a few times. The J gene is TRBJ2-7, the V gene TRBV5-4, with 9 bases that match TRBD2. There are 13 residues in the CDR3. Trimming took 4 bases from V and 4 from J; bases not matched to a gene: 3. Germline CDR1 and CDR2: SGHNT and YYREEE (reference sequence). Written as DNA, the CDR3 is TGTGCCAGCAGCCGGACTAGCGAGTACGAGCAGTACTTC. It yields the protein CASSRTSEYEQYF.

V gene TRBV27 combines with J gene TRBJ2-3, with D perhaps matching TRBD2 (6 bases). The CDR3 is 16 amino acids. Germline lookup yields CDR1 MNHEY and CDR2 SMNVEV (reference sequence). Trimming cost V 6 bases and J 0 bases, with 16 bases left between them. In DNA, the CDR3 is TGTGCCAGCAGCTTAGTTTCGGGGGTGAGCACAGATACGCAGTATTTT. Residues: CASSLVSGVSTDTQYF.

The V call is TRBV7-2, the J call TRBJ2-3; maybe TRBD2 (7 bases). Germline values: CDR1 SGHTA, CDR2 FQGNSA. The V gene lost 6 bases and the J gene lost 0 bases, with 13 bases spanning the gap. The CDR3 has 15 amino acids. CDR3 nucleotides: TGTGCCAGCAGGCCCGGGGGGCTGAGCACAGATACGCAGTATTTT. Its protein is CASRPGGLSTDTQYF.

This clone has only a few counts. The J gene is TRBJ1-5, the V gene TRBV5-8, with a tentative D call TRBD1 (5 bases). V lost 2 bases and J lost 11, with 23 bases in between. Germline values: CDR1 SGHTS, CDR2 YDEGEE. The CDR3 spans 16 residues. CDR3 region: CASSLSGSDPRKTQHF. CDR3 bases: TGTGCCAGCAGCTTATCAGGGTCGGATCCCCGAAAGACCCAGCATTTT.

The chain combines TRBV7-2 with TRBJ2-3; 12 nucleotides align to TRBD2. The germline CDR1 and CDR2 sequences are SGHTA and FQGNSA. V was pared by 5 bases and J by 2 bases, with 11 bases of the junction left unmatched. This CDR3 region has 18 residues. The CDR3 DNA reads as TGTGCCAGCAGCCCCGAGGGACTAGCGGGCAAAGTCACAGATACGCAGTATTTT. Amino acid sequence: CASSPEGLAGKVTDTQYF.

This clone was found a few times. The V call is TRBV14, the J call TRBJ2-2, with 7 bases matching TRBD1. This CDR3 region has 16 residues. CDR1 is SGHDN, CDR2 FVKESK, per germline. V lost 4 bases, J lost 0 bases, and 5 bases stayed unmatched. The CDR3, as DNA: TGTGCCAGCAGCCGATTGGGACAGACGAACACCGGGGAGCTGTTTTTT. The encoded protein is CASSRLGQTNTGELFF.

This clone showed up just a few times. The chain carries TRBV2 and TRBJ2-3, with D possibly matching TRBD2 (6 bases). The V and J ends lost 5 bases and 2 bases respectively, with 14 bases between them. The CDR3 spans 15 residues. Germline CDR1 is SNHLY and CDR2 is FYNNEI. CDR3 DNA sequence: TGTGCCAGCAGTAGAGGACTACCAAACACAGATACGCAGTATTTT. Its translation: CASSRGLPNTDTQYF.

The sample holds a few counts of this clone. The chain has TRBV5-6 and TRBJ2-4; D is perhaps TRBD1 (5 bases). This CDR3 is 12 amino acids long. Trimming took off 4 bases at V and 6 bases at J, with 8 bases between the two ends. Germline V gene sequence: CDR1 SGHDT, CDR2 YYEEEE. The CDR3 protein is CASSAQGNIQYF. DNA for the CDR3: TGTGCCAGCAGCGCTCAGGGAAACATTCAGTACTTC. The full variable domain, its missing parts supplied by reference TRBV5-6 and TRBJ2-4, is DAGVTQSPTHLIKTRGQQVTLRCSPKSGHDTVSWYQQALGQGPQFIFQYYEEEERQRGNFPDRFSGHQFPNYSSELNVNALLLGDSALYLCASSAQGNIQYFGAGTRLSVL.

The chain combines TRBV28 with TRBJ1-6; TRBD1 is a possible D gene (6 bases). Germline CDR1 MDHEN, CDR2 SYDVKM. This CDR3 is 14 amino acids long. The germline V and J ends were trimmed by 5 bases and 3 bases, with 8 bases remaining between them. In DNA, the CDR3 is TGTGCCAGCAGTCTAGGGGGCTATAATTCACCCCTCCACTTT. This codes for CASSLGGYNSPLHF.

This clone occurred a few times. The CDR3 here is CASSLRGGGNTGELFF. The CDR3 DNA sequence: TGTGCCAGCAGTTTACGGGGCGGGGGGAACACCGGGGAGCTGTTTTTT. The genes are TRBV28 and TRBJ2-2, with 7 bases matching TRBD2. With 2 bases clipped from V and 1 base from J, the junction kept 4 bases outside the gene matches. The CDR3 is 16 residues long. Germline assignment: CDR1 MDHEN and CDR2 SYDVKM.

CDR3 residues: CASNQVHSGRSTDTQYF. Written as DNA, the CDR3 is TGTGCCAGCAACCAAGTACATAGCGGGAGGTCCACAGATACGCAGTATTTT. The chain employs TRBV28 and TRBJ2-3; 10 bases align to TRBD2. With V trimmed by 7 bases and J by 2 bases, 12 bases remained unmatched. The CDR3 contains 17 residues. Germline CDR1 MDHEN, CDR2 SYDVKM.

V usage is TRBV5-4 and J usage is TRBJ1-4; D ambiguous. The CDR3 consists of 13 residues. The V gene's germline CDR1 is SGHNT and CDR2 YYREEE (reference sequence). Trimming pared 1 base from V and 3 bases from J, leaving 4 bases between. In DNA, the CDR3 is TGTGCCAGCAGCTTGCGGGCTAATGAAAAACTGTTTTTT. Amino acids: CASSLRANEKLFF.

The chain employs TRBV7-2 and TRBJ2-2; 7 nucleotides line up with TRBD1. Germline loops: CDR1 SGHTA, CDR2 FQGNSA. After removal of 5 bases from V and 0 bases from J, the junction contained 6 bases not matched to a gene. The CDR3 spans 16 residues. DNA for the CDR3: TGTGCCAGCAGCGCAGCCGGGACAGCGAACACCGGGGAGCTGTTTTTT. Residues: CASSAAGTANTGELFF. The whole variable domain, filled in from reference TRBV7-2 and TRBJ2-2, reads GAGVSQSPSNKVTEKGKDVELRCDPISGHTALYWYRQSLGQGLEFLIYFQGNSAPDKSGLPSDRFSAERTGGSVSTLTIQRTQQEDSAVYLCASSAAGTANTGELFFGEGSRLTVL.

CDR3 in DNA: TGTGCCAGCAGTGAAGAGTGGGCTAGGGGTGAGACCCAGTACTTC. It is translated as CASSEEWARGETQYF. The chain joins TRBV6-1 to TRBJ2-5; weak D call: TRBD1 (5 bases). V lost 1 base to trimming and J lost 5 bases, with 14 bases between them. The CDR3 sequence is 15 residues long. Germline lookup yields CDR1 MNHNS and CDR2 SASEGT.

The V gene is TRBV5-1, the J gene TRBJ1-1; possible D gene TRBD1, 5 bases. The CDR3 contains 14 residues. Trimming shortened V by 0 bases and J by 1 base, and 7 bases separated the two germline ends. CDR1 is SGHRS, CDR2 YFSETQ, per germline. The CDR3, as DNA: TGCGCCAGCAGCTTGGTAGGGGAGAACACTGAAGCTTTCTTT. It yields the protein CASSLVGENTEAFF.

In this sample, this clone turned up a few times. This CDR3 reads CASSVEGSVVETQYF. The CDR3 DNA is TGTGCCAGCAGCGTAGAGGGGTCGGTGGTCGAGACCCAGTACTTC. The chain joins TRBV9 to TRBJ2-5, with D perhaps TRBD1 (5 bases). This CDR3 region has 15 residues. The germline V and J ends were trimmed by 0 bases and 5 bases, with 14 bases remaining between them. CDR1 and CDR2 (germline): SGDLS, YYNGEE.

The chain links TRBV5-8 to TRBJ1-1; D is unclear. Germline values: CDR1 SGHTS, CDR2 YDEGEE. V was shortened by 4 bases and J by 0 bases, with 13 bases between the two germline ends. The CDR3 runs 15 residues. The CDR3 DNA is TGTGCCAGCAGCCCCCAATGGCACCTGAACACTGAAGCTTTCTTT. Translation gives CASSPQWHLNTEAFF.

This rearrangement joins TRBV5-1 to TRBJ2-1; 8 bases map to TRBD2. Germline-derived CDR1 and CDR2 are SGHRS and YFSETQ. This CDR3 contains 14 residues. V trimming: 1 base; J trimming: 6 bases; junction bases outside the gene matches: 3. The CDR3 spells CASSLSGGGNEQFF. The CDR3 DNA sequence: TGCGCCAGCAGCTTGTCGGGGGGGGGCAATGAGCAGTTCTTC.

V usage is TRBV2 and J usage is TRBJ1-5; TRBD1 aligns across 7 bases. The V segment lost 6 bases and the J segment 6 bases; nucleotides outside the gene matches: 8. Germline values: CDR1 SNHLY, CDR2 FYNNEI. CDR3 length: 14 residues. The CDR3 protein is CASRVGTVPQPQHF. The CDR3 DNA sequence: TGTGCCAGCAGGGTCGGGACAGTCCCTCAGCCCCAGCATTTT.

This clone occurred a few times. V gene TRBV6-5 combines with J gene TRBJ1-2; 7 bases map to TRBD1. The germline V gene has CDR1 MNHEY and CDR2 SVGAGI. The CDR3 length is 11 residues. The junction had 1 base not matched to a gene; V was cut back by 5 bases and J by 7 bases. CDR3 sequence: CASSDRAGYTF. The CDR3 DNA is TGTGCCAGCAGTGACAGGGCTGGCTACACCTTC.

V and J are TRBV5-4 and TRBJ2-5; tentatively, D is TRBD1 (6 bases). Germline CDR1 reads SGHNT; CDR2 reads YYREEE (reference sequence). CDR3 length: 15 residues. V was trimmed by 2 bases and J by 1 base, leaving 12 bases between them. The CDR3 bases are TGTGCCAGCAGCTTCCACAGGGCCATCCAAGAGACCCAGTACTTC. Protein: CASSFHRAIQETQYF.